A selection of T cell receptor beta chains follows, all from one sample in a study of lymphopenia after photon versus proton radiotherapy. Sequenced by immunoSEQ multiplex PCR; TCRdb stores in-frame clones only, minus some. The sample consists of approximately 150,000 clones, about 88% of them appearing once. Sequenced material: peripheral blood, taken from a patient treated with photon-based radiotherapy. The receptors stem from a man aged 45-65 years with gastric cancer. The CDR3 runs from the conserved cysteine through the conserved F or W. D genes are given only for firm matches. Rows give clone size only sometimes, using once, few, many, or a class for an expanded clone.

clone_size,v_call,j_call,d_call,cdr3_aa,cdr3_nt
.,TRBV6-5,TRBJ2-1,.,CASSYKGGEQFF,TGTGCCAGCAGTTATAAGGGGGGGGAGCAGTTCTTC
.,TRBV11-2,TRBJ1-3,TRBD1,CASRRPGTGTNTIYF,TGTGCCAGCAGACGCCCCGGGACAGGGACAAACACCATATATTTT
.,TRBV5-4,TRBJ2-7,.,CASSRTPQSEQYF,TGTGCCAGCAGCAGGACTCCCCAGTCGGAGCAGTACTTC
.,TRBV11-2,TRBJ1-2,TRBD1,CASSPLRDRGPHYGYTF,TGTGCCAGCAGCCCCTTAAGGGACAGGGGACCCCACTATGGCTACACCTTC
.,TRBV4-3,TRBJ2-3,TRBD2,CASSQDISGRPTDTQYF,TGCGCCAGCAGCCAAGATATCAGCGGGAGGCCCACAGATACGCAGTATTTT
.,TRBV18,TRBJ2-6,.,CASSPPSWAGANVLTF,TGTGCCAGCTCACCTCCGAGCTGGGCTGGGGCCAACGTCCTGACTTTC
.,TRBV2,TRBJ1-5,TRBD1,CASSGDSSNQPQHF,TGTGCCAGCAGCGGGGACAGCTCCAATCAGCCCCAGCATTTT
once,TRBV4-1,TRBJ2-7,.,CASSQEATASYEQYF,TGCGCCAGCAGCCAAGAGGCGACAGCCTCCTACGAGCAGTACTTC
.,TRBV15,TRBJ2-1,.,CATSRESLGNEQFF,TGTGCCACCAGCAGAGAATCCCTAGGGAATGAGCAGTTCTTC
.,TRBV18,TRBJ1-1,.,CASSPLEAAGNTEAFF,TGTGCCAGCTCACCTCTCGAGGCGGCAGGGAACACTGAAGCTTTCTTT
.,TRBV6-5,TRBJ2-7,.,CASSYSGWLGTYEQYF,TGTGCCAGCAGTTACTCAGGGTGGCTAGGGACCTACGAGCAGTACTTC
.,TRBV27,TRBJ1-2,.,CASSLFPLGGYTF,TGTGCCAGCAGTTTATTCCCCCTCGGGGGCTACACCTTC
.,TRBV11-2,TRBJ2-2,.,CASSQLTGELFF,TGTGCCAGCAGCCAGTTAACCGGGGAGCTGTTTTTT
once,TRBV2,TRBJ1-5,TRBD1,CASRGQGDLQPQHF,TGTGCCAGCAGGGGACAGGGGGATCTTCAGCCCCAGCATTTT
.,TRBV7-8,TRBJ2-1,.,CASSPLGGNEQFF,TGTGCCAGCAGCCCCTTGGGGGGCAATGAGCAGTTCTTC
once,TRBV7-9,TRBJ1-1,TRBD1,CASSPGQGPNTEAFF,TGTGCCAGCAGCCCCGGACAGGGCCCGAACACTGAAGCTTTCTTT
.,TRBV11-2,TRBJ1-4,.,CASSAGSLFSVEKLFF,TGTGCCAGCAGCGCCGGCTCACTCTTCTCGGTTGAAAAACTGTTTTTT
.,TRBV27,TRBJ2-7,TRBD2,CASTGSGRKEQYF,TGTGCCAGCACGGGTAGCGGGAGAAAAGAGCAGTACTTC
.,TRBV27,TRBJ2-1,.,CASSLGGLVNEQFF,TGTGCCAGCAGTTTGGGTGGGCTAGTCAATGAGCAGTTCTTC
.,TRBV18,TRBJ1-2,.,CASSPGAETGDYGYTF,TGTGCCAGCTCACCGGGGGCGGAGACGGGAGATTATGGCTACACCTTC
.,TRBV30,TRBJ1-4,.,CAWNDGDHNEKLFF,TGTGCCTGGAACGACGGGGACCACAATGAAAAACTGTTTTTT
.,TRBV4-2,TRBJ2-7,TRBD2,CASSQDPPWTSGSYEQYF,TGTGCCAGCAGCCAAGATCCTCCTTGGACTAGCGGGAGCTACGAGCAGTACTTC
.,TRBV28,TRBJ1-2,.,CASSETVYGYTF,TGTGCCAGCAGTGAGACAGTATATGGCTACACCTTC
.,TRBV14,TRBJ2-7,TRBD2,CASSQALAGGGEQYF,TGTGCCAGCAGCCAAGCACTAGCGGGAGGGGGCGAGCAGTACTTC
few,TRBV4-2,TRBJ1-4,.,CASSQGVRQNEKLFF,TGTGCCAGCAGCCAAGGGGTCCGACAAAATGAAAAACTGTTTTTT
.,TRBV7-7,TRBJ2-5,.,CASSLESGLQTQYF,TGTGCCAGCAGCTTAGAGTCGGGGCTGCAGACCCAGTACTTC
.,TRBV2,TRBJ2-1,TRBD2,CASSETSGINEQFF,TGTGCCAGCAGTGAAACTAGCGGGATAAATGAGCAGTTCTTC
.,TRBV25-1,TRBJ2-2,.,CASSETGELFF,TGTGCCAGCAGTGAAACCGGGGAGCTGTTTTTT
.,TRBV29-1,TRBJ2-3,.,CSVAPADTQYF,TGCAGCGTTGCCCCAGCAGATACGCAGTATTTT
.,TRBV7-8,TRBJ2-7,.,CASSGTSASYEQYF,TGTGCCAGCAGCGGGACTTCGGCATCCTACGAGCAGTACTTC
.,TRBV30,TRBJ1-2,TRBD1,CALTGGYGYTF,TGTGCCTTGACAGGGGGCTATGGCTACACCTTC
.,TRBV30,TRBJ2-2,.,CAWSVGPNTGELFF,TGTGCCTGGAGTGTAGGTCCGAACACCGGGGAGCTGTTTTTT
.,TRBV5-8,TRBJ1-2,TRBD1,CASSLVPQGAGYGYTF,TGTGCCAGCAGCTTGGTGCCGCAGGGGGCCGGTTATGGCTACACCTTC
.,TRBV18,TRBJ2-3,.,CASTDSSPTQYF,TGTGCCAGCACGGACTCCTCTCCTACGCAGTATTTT
.,TRBV28,TRBJ2-2,.,CASTRGITGELFF,TGTGCCAGCACTAGGGGGATCACCGGGGAGCTGTTTTTT
.,TRBV28,TRBJ2-3,TRBD2,CASPPTSGSADTQYF,TGTGCCAGCCCCCCTACTAGCGGGAGCGCAGATACGCAGTATTTT
.,TRBV27,TRBJ2-7,.,CASSLFRGAYEQYF,TGTGCCAGCAGTTTATTCAGGGGAGCCTACGAGCAGTACTTC
.,TRBV5-1,TRBJ2-2,TRBD2,CASSFGLAGDRTGELFF,TGCGCCAGCAGCTTTGGGCTAGCGGGAGATCGAACCGGGGAGCTGTTTTTT
.,TRBV6-5,TRBJ2-7,.,CASSYSRMWGLYEQYF,TGTGCCAGCAGTTACTCGAGAATGTGGGGGCTCTACGAGCAGTACTTC
.,TRBV5-1,TRBJ2-3,TRBD1,CASSRDRDTDTQYF,TGCGCCAGCAGCCGGGACAGGGACACAGATACGCAGTATTTT
.,TRBV5-5,TRBJ2-5,.,CASSPRASVETQYF,TGTGCCAGCAGCCCTCGAGCTAGCGTGGAGACCCAGTACTTC
.,TRBV9,TRBJ2-2,TRBD2,CASSVHGRTNTGELFF,TGTGCCAGCAGCGTACACGGGAGGACGAACACCGGGGAGCTGTTTTTT
few,TRBV2,TRBJ1-1,.,CASSQGPNTEAFF,TGTGCCAGCAGTCAGGGCCCGAACACTGAAGCTTTCTTT
.,TRBV7-2,TRBJ1-1,.,CASSTRWATTEAFF,TGTGCCAGCAGCACCCGTTGGGCGACCACTGAAGCTTTCTTT
.,TRBV7-2,TRBJ2-7,TRBD2,CASSTTSGTYEQYF,TGTGCCAGCAGCACGACTAGCGGGACCTACGAGCAGTACTTC
.,TRBV18,TRBJ2-7,.,CASSPPVGSRSEQYF,TGTGCCAGCTCACCACCGGTTGGCTCCAGGAGCGAGCAGTACTTC